A single sample gave rise to the 31 T cell receptor beta chains below, sequenced in a study of T cells after yellow fever vaccination. TCRdb re-analysed the 5' RACE reads in MiXCR, keeping a single row per CDR3 protein. The data hold about 60,000 distinct CDR3 sequences, with roughly 6.9% observed a single time. Sequenced material: CD8+ T cells sorted from PBMCs, taken on the day of the first yellow fever vaccination. These TCRs come from a man between 18 and 29 years old who received the YFV17D yellow fever vaccine.

Ten or more counts support this clonotype. The chain employs TRBV4-2 and TRBJ2-3, with 9 nucleotides matching TRBD2. The CDR3 consists of 16 residues. Germline loops: CDR1 LGHNA, CDR2 YNFKEQ. V shed 6 bases and J 5 bases; nucleotides not matched to a gene: 12. The CDR3 here is CASREMSGGPGDTQYF. In DNA form, the CDR3 reads TGTGCCAGCAGAGAGATGAGCGGGGGGCCTGGAGATACGCAGTATTTT.

This clonotype was seen more than once but under ten times. V and J are TRBV7-9 and TRBJ2-3; 7 positions match TRBD1. The germline gives CDR1 SEHNR, CDR2 FQNEAQ (reference sequence). After removal of 4 bases from V and 2 bases from J, the junction contained 3 bases not matched to a gene. CDR3 size: 14 residues. DNA of the CDR3: TGTGCCAGCAGCTACGACAGGGCCACAGATACGCAGTATTTT. As protein: CASSYDRATDTQYF.

The chain links TRBV27 to TRBJ1-4; D is unclear. The CDR3 is 14 residues long. The ends were cut back, 5 bases at V and 5 bases at J, with 12 bases in the middle. CDR1 and CDR2 (germline): MNHEY, SMNVEV (reference sequence). CDR3 protein: CASSPLDGNEKLFF. In nucleotides, the CDR3 is TGTGCCAGCAGTCCCCTCGACGGGAATGAAAAACTGTTTTTT. The variable domain in full, completed from reference TRBV27 and TRBJ1-4, reads EAQVTQNPRYLITVTGKKLTVTCSQNMNHEYMSWYRQDPGLGLRQIYYSMNVEVTDKGDVPEGYKVSRKEKRNFPLILESPSPNQTSLYFCASSPLDGNEKLFFGSGTQLSVL.

In its sample, this clonotype was seen many times. V usage is TRBV7-9 and J usage is TRBJ2-2; D uncertain. The ends were cut back, 2 bases at V and 6 bases at J, with 10 bases in the middle. The CDR3 length is 14 residues. Germline V gene data show CDR1 as SEHNR and CDR2 as FQNEAQ (reference sequence). The chain's CDR3 is CASSLTSLAGELFF. The CDR3 coding sequence is TGTGCCAGCAGCTTAACGAGCCTAGCCGGGGAGCTGTTTTTT.

The chain carries TRBV18 and TRBJ2-3; the D call may be TRBD1 or TRBD2 (5 bases each). Trimming left V 0 bases short and J 0 bases short, with 7 bases between. Germline loops: CDR1 KGHSH, CDR2 LQKENI. The CDR3 runs 15 residues. The CDR3 DNA follows: TGTGCCAGCTCACCACCGAGGGGAAGCACAGATACGCAGTATTTT. It is translated as CASSPPRGSTDTQYF. Filled out from reference TRBV18 and TRBJ2-3, the complete variable domain reads NAGVMQNPRHLVRRRGQEARLRCSPMKGHSHVYWYRQLPEEGLKFMVYLQKENIIDESGMPKERFSAEFPKEGPSILRIQQVVRGDSAAYFCASSPPRGSTDTQYFGPGTRLTVL.

V usage is TRBV5-1 and J usage is TRBJ1-2, with 7 bases matching TRBD1. In germline, CDR1 is SGHRS, CDR2 YFSETQ. This CDR3 comprises 17 residues. Trimming removed 5 bases from V and 0 bases from J; junction bases left unmatched: 13. CDR3 region: CASSKGTAYFTNYGYTF. The CDR3 DNA reads as TGCGCCAGCAGTAAAGGGACAGCCTATTTTACTAACTATGGCTACACCTTC.

This clonotype has more than one count but fewer than ten. The chain links TRBV29-1 to TRBJ2-2; D may be TRBD1 or TRBD2 (7 bases each). This CDR3 spans 13 amino acids. Trimming stripped 3 bases from V and 4 bases from J, with 9 bases between. CDR1 is SQVTM and CDR2 is ANQGSEA in the germline V gene. The CDR3: CSVDRGGTGELFF. CDR3 nucleotide sequence: TGCAGCGTTGACAGGGGGGGCACCGGGGAGCTGTTTTTT.

V and J are TRBV5-4 and TRBJ2-7; 9 bases line up with TRBD1. The CDR3 covers 14 residues. With 4 bases clipped from V and 1 base from J, the junction kept 3 bases outside the gene matches. Germline CDR1 is SGHNT and CDR2 is YYREEE (reference sequence). The CDR3 sequence is CASSIGQGSYEQYV. The CDR3 DNA sequence: TGTGCCAGCAGCATAGGACAGGGGTCCTACGAGCAGTACGTC.

The sample holds many counts of this clonotype. The CDR3 region has the DNA TGTGCCAGCAGCTTTTATCCCTACGAGCAGTACGTC. The encoded protein is CASSFYPYEQYV. The rearrangement uses TRBV7-9 and TRBJ2-7; D remains ambiguous. V dropped 3 bases and J dropped 2 bases, with 5 bases sitting between them. CDR1 is SEHNR, CDR2 FQNEAQ, per germline (reference sequence). The CDR3 has 12 residues.

This clonotype has more than one count but fewer than ten. V and J are TRBV7-9 and TRBJ2-2, with D hard to call. The V end was cut by 5 bases, the J end by 2 bases, with 12 bases between. This CDR3 spans 15 amino acids. Germline V gene sequence: CDR1 SEHNR, CDR2 FQNEAQ (reference sequence). CDR3 in amino acids: CASSPAGVNTGELFF. The CDR3 region has the DNA TGTGCCAGCAGCCCGGCCGGAGTCAACACCGGGGAGCTGTTTTTT. Full variable domain (rest looked up from reference TRBV7-9 and TRBJ2-2): DTGVSQNPRHKITKRGQNVTFRCDPISEHNRLYWYRQTLGQGPEFLTYFQNEAQLEKSRLLSDRFSAERPKGSFSTLEIQRTEQGDSAMYLCASSPAGVNTGELFFGEGSRLTVL.

As concerns this clonotype: This could be a read error, since a much larger clone is one nucleotide away. V usage is TRBV4-1 and J usage is TRBJ2-1, with no clear D. The CDR3 sequence is 16 residues long. The germline CDR1 and CDR2 sequences are MGHRA and YSYEKL. V was clipped by 4 bases and J by 8 bases, with 21 bases between them. The CDR3 sequence: CASSPTWVEARHEQFF. The DNA for the CDR3 is TGCGCCAGCAGCCCGACATGGGTCGAGGCCCGGCATGAGCAGTTCTTC.

This clonotype was seen at least ten times. The gene calls are TRBV11-2 and TRBJ1-2, with D hard to call. Between the trimmed V and J ends, which lost 5 bases and 7 bases, there was a span of 8 bases. Germline values: CDR1 SGHAT, CDR2 FQNNGV. CDR3 size: 11 residues. The CDR3 loop reads CASSQSGGYTF. In DNA, the CDR3 is TGTGCCAGCAGCCAATCTGGTGGCTACACCTTC.

This clonotype came up once. The chain carries TRBV6-1 and TRBJ1-2; no clear D gene. Trimming left V 8 bases short and J 7 bases short, with 17 bases between. This CDR3 has 13 residues. Germline V gives CDR1 MNHNS, CDR2 SASEGT. CDR3 coding DNA: TGTGCCAGCCGGCCTTCCGGTGGTGTTGGCTACACCTTC. This translates into CASRPSGGVGYTF.

The chain couples TRBV15 to TRBJ2-5; D gene unclear. The CDR3 runs 14 residues. With 5 bases removed from V and 1 base from J, the gap between germline ends came to 11 bases. Germline lookup yields CDR1 LNHNV and CDR2 YYDKDF (reference sequence). The CDR3 DNA reads TGTGCCACCAGCTCTGACTCACCCCAAGAGACCCAGTACTTC. It yields the protein CATSSDSPQETQYF.

This clonotype was recorded many times. This chain links TRBV5-5 with TRBJ1-1, with unresolved D. V was pared by 0 bases and J by 2 bases, with 5 bases between. Per the germline V gene, CDR1 is SGHKS and CDR2 is YYEKEE (reference sequence). There are 13 residues in the CDR3. CDR3: CASSLGTNTEAFF. CDR3 in DNA: TGTGCCAGCAGCTTGGGTACAAACACTGAAGCTTTCTTT. Full variable domain (missing parts from reference TRBV5-5 and TRBJ1-1): DAGVTQSPTHLIKTRGQQVTLRCSPISGHKSVSWYQQVLGQGPQFIFQYYEKEERGRGNFPDRFSARQFPNYSSELNVNALLLGDSALYLCASSLGTNTEAFFGQGTRLTVV.

The rearrangement joins TRBV7-2 to TRBJ2-7, with D maybe TRBD1 (5 bases). The CDR3 has 13 residues. Germline CDR1 SGHTA, CDR2 FQGNSA. The V and J ends lost 6 bases and 2 bases respectively, with 11 bases between them. For the CDR3, the DNA is TGTGCCAGCAGTATGGGGCTTACCTACGAGCAGTACTTC. Encoded protein: CASSMGLTYEQYF.

The sample holds many counts of this clonotype. The chain carries TRBV11-1 and TRBJ1-1; tentative D call: TRBD1 (6 bases). The CDR3 has 18 residues. V lost 2 bases to trimming and J lost 0 bases, with 19 bases between them. Per germline, CDR1 SGHAT and CDR2 FQDESV (reference sequence). The CDR3, as DNA: TGTGCCAGCAGCTTAAATCCGGTCGGGACACTGATGAACACTGAAGCTTTCTTT. Translation gives CASSLNPVGTLMNTEAFF. Full variable domain (missing parts from reference TRBV11-1 and TRBJ1-1): EAEVAQSPRYKITEKSQAVAFWCDPISGHATLYWYRQILGQGPELLVQFQDESVVDDSQLPKDRFSAERLKGVDSTLKIQPAELGDSAMYLCASSLNPVGTLMNTEAFFGQGTRLTVV.

This clonotype has at least ten counts. The J gene is TRBJ1-5, the V gene TRBV10-3; 8 nucleotides line up with TRBD1. Losses at the gene ends were 2 bases for V and 1 base for J; bases not matched to a gene: 1. CDR3 length: 15 residues. Germline V gene sequence: CDR1 ENHRY, CDR2 SYGVKD. Here the CDR3 reads CAISERQGSNQPQHF. The CDR3 region has the DNA TGTGCCATCAGTGAGCGACAGGGGAGCAATCAGCCCCAGCATTTT.

This clonotype was seen just once. The chain recombines TRBV2 with TRBJ2-7, with D unresolved. CDR1 is SNHLY and CDR2 is FYNNEI in the germline V gene. This CDR3 is 13 amino acids long. V was shortened by 4 bases and J by 2 bases, with 9 bases between the two germline ends. The CDR3 DNA is TGTGCCAGCAGTGTCACTACACCCTACGAGCAGTACTTC. This translates into CASSVTTPYEQYF. The full variable domain, completed using reference TRBV2 and TRBJ2-7, is EPEVTQTPSHQVTQMGQEVILRCVPISNHLYFYWYRQILGQKVEFLVSFYNNEISEKSEIFDDQFSVERPDGSNFTLKIRSTKLEDSAMYFCASSVTTPYEQYFGPGTRLTVT.

This clonotype showed up just a few times. J is TRBJ2-3 and V is TRBV7-2; TRBD2 agrees at 12 bases. There are 15 residues in the CDR3. With 5 bases clipped from V and 6 bases from J, the junction kept 6 bases outside the gene matches. Germline lookup yields CDR1 SGHTA and CDR2 FQGNSA. The CDR3 here is CASSQRTSGADTQYF. DNA for the CDR3: TGTGCCAGCAGCCAAAGGACTAGCGGGGCCGATACGCAGTATTTT.

This clonotype was counted between two and nine times. The chain carries TRBV20-1 and TRBJ1-1; tentatively, D is TRBD1 (6 bases). From germline, CDR1 is DFQATT and CDR2 SNEGSKA (reference sequence). Trimming took off 5 bases at V and 5 bases at J, with 24 bases between the two ends. The CDR3 sequence is 16 residues long. The CDR3 DNA sequence: TGCAGTGCTGAAAAAGGAGGGGTCCAAAGGGGGACTGAAGCTTTCTTT. Its translation: CSAEKGGVQRGTEAFF.

This clonotype has a count of ten or more. The chain joins TRBV27 to TRBJ2-7; D is uncertain. There are 13 residues in the CDR3. Deletions cut 6 bases from V and 2 bases from J, with 11 bases between. Germline CDR1 and CDR2: MNHEY and SMNVEV (reference sequence). The CDR3 bases are TGTGCCAGCAGCGAGCTGGGTGCCTACGAGCAGTACTTC. This translates into CASSELGAYEQYF.

At least ten counts were recorded for this clonotype. The V call is TRBV5-1, the J call TRBJ1-5; no clear D gene. Germline values: CDR1 SGHRS, CDR2 YFSETQ. CDR3 length: 19 amino acids. V dropped 4 bases and J dropped 3 bases, with 26 bases sitting between them. CDR3 region: CASSRPVKPTTGFNQPQHF. In nucleotides, the CDR3 is TGCGCCAGCAGCCGACCGGTCAAACCTACCACCGGTTTCAATCAGCCCCAGCATTTT.

This chain joins TRBV6-2 or TRBV6-3 and TRBJ2-7, with 8 nucleotides matching TRBD2. J gave up 6 bases and V 6 bases, and 10 bases lay outside the gene matches. CDR1 and CDR2 (germline): MNHEY, SVGEGT. The CDR3 spans 14 residues. The CDR3 is CASRWASGYVEQYF. For the CDR3, the DNA is TGTGCCAGCAGGTGGGCTAGCGGGTACGTCGAGCAGTACTTC.

The chain uses TRBV11-2 and TRBJ2-7; 8 nucleotides match TRBD2. The CDR3 spans 15 residues. The germline CDR1 and CDR2 sequences are SGHAT and FQNNGV. V lost 1 base and J lost 2; bases outside the gene matches: 4. The CDR3 coding sequence is TGTGCCAGCAGCTTAGCGCCGGGACTAGCCTACGAGCAGTACGTC. This gives the protein CASSLAPGLAYEQYV.

The rearrangement links TRBV12-3 or TRBV12-4 to TRBJ2-6; D is unresolved. Trimming stripped 5 bases from V and 0 bases from J, with 5 bases between. The CDR3 consists of 14 residues. The CDR3 DNA is TGTGCCAGCAGTCCCGACTCTGGGGCCAACGTCCTGACTTTC. Translated, it gives CASSPDSGANVLTF.

This clonotype occurred many times. The rearrangement links TRBV20-1 to TRBJ2-7, with D perhaps matching TRBD1 (7 bases). This CDR3 is built from 14 residues. CDR1 and CDR2 (germline): DFQATT, SNEGSKA (reference sequence). Trimming left V 4 bases short and J 2 bases short, with 15 bases between. CDR3 DNA sequence: TGCAGTGCTATTCACACAGGGGAGGCCTACGAGCAGTACTTC. It codes for CSAIHTGEAYEQYF.

This chain connects TRBV5-1 to TRBJ2-2; 8 bases are a match to TRBD2. V gave up 1 base and J gave up 6 bases; unmatched junction bases: 5. The germline gives CDR1 SGHRS, CDR2 YFSETQ. CDR3 length equals 15 residues. CDR3 region: CASSLLGGAAGELFF. CDR3 coding DNA: TGCGCCAGCAGCTTGCTCGGGGGGGCCGCCGGGGAGCTGTTTTTT.

This clonotype was detected ten times or more. V usage is TRBV29-1 and J usage is TRBJ2-1; weak D call: TRBD1 (6 bases). Germline CDR1 and CDR2: SQVTM and ANQGSEA. V shed 0 bases and J shed 4 bases, with 16 bases lying between them. This CDR3 spans 16 amino acids. The CDR3 region has the DNA TGCAGCGTTGAAGAGGTGGGGGCCTCCATTTACAATGAGCAGTTCTTC. Protein sequence: CSVEEVGASIYNEQFF.

This clonotype was observed a handful of times. The rearrangement joins TRBV12-5 to TRBJ1-1; TRBD1 agrees at 8 bases. Germline CDR1 is LGHNT and CDR2 is FRNRAP. V shed 0 bases and J 3 bases; nucleotides not matched to a gene: 12. The CDR3 totals 18 residues. CDR3: CASGLVLRTGLNHTEAFF. The CDR3 DNA sequence: TGTGCTAGTGGTTTGGTTCTGCGGACAGGGCTTAACCACACTGAAGCTTTCTTT.

This clonotype was counted ten times or more. This rearrangement joins TRBV15 to TRBJ2-3, with 10 bases fitting TRBD1. J gave up 4 bases and V 4 bases, and 14 bases lay outside the gene matches. Per germline, CDR1 LNHNV and CDR2 YYDKDF (reference sequence). The CDR3 spans 18 residues. In DNA form, the CDR3 reads TGTGCCACCAGCACTATCCGGGACAGGGGTTTATTAGCAGATACGCAGTATTTT. It codes for CATSTIRDRGLLADTQYF.